The entry below gives a single T cell receptor (beta chain) sequence along with its context. In the authors' methods: For nucleated cells, counts were estimated from reference gene primer amplification. The assay was immunoSEQ multiplex PCR, and TCRdb's table has in-frame clones only and misses some. The DNA gave D and trimming, while V, J and clone size come from that table. This table has 140,000 or so clones, 89% appearing once. The sample belongs to a study of blood T cell repertoires in COVID-19. Looked up from germline, CDR1 is SNHLY and CDR2 is FYNNEI. The CDR3 sequence is 16 residues long. The V end was cut by 4 bases, the J end by 7 bases, with 17 bases between.

The receptor's source is a human donor in a cohort sampled during active COVID-19. The sequenced sample was peripheral blood. The chain links TRBV2 to TRBJ1-6; D gene uncertain. The CDR3 bases are TGTGCCAGCAGTGGTTCCGAGGGAATATGGAATTCACCCCTCCACTTT. The encoded protein is CASSGSEGIWNSPLHF.